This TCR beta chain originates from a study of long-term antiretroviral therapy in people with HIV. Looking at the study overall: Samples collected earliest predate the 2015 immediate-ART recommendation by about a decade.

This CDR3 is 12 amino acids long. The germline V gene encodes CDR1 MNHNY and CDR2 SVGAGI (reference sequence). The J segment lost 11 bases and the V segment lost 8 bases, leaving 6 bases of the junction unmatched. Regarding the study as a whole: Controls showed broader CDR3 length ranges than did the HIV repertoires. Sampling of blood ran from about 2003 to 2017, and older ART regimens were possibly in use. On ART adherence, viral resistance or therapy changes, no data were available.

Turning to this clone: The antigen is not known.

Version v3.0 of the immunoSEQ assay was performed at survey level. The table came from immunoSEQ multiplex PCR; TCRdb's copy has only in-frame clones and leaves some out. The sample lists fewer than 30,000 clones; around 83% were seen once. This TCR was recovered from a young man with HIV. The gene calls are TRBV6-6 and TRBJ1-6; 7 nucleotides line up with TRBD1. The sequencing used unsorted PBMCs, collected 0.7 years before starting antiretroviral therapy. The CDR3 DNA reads TGTGCCAGCTTACAGGGGAGCCCACCCCTCCACTTT. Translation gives CASLQGSPPLHF.